This T cell receptor (beta chain) was captured by sequencing in a study of Ad26.COV2.S vaccination and SARS-CoV-2 variants. The method was immunoSEQ multiplex PCR; TCRdb's version includes in-frame clones alone and lacks a portion of them. The table includes 300,000 to 400,000 clones, approximately 85% detected once. As for this clone: Its target is unknown.

Treatment: roughly 18 received Ad26.COV2.S at low or high dose, single or two shots; roughly five received placebo; per-sample allocation not given. Sampling occurred on day 63 after the first vaccine or placebo injection. Vaccination used an Ad26 vector expressing Wuhan-strain SARS-CoV-2 spike. Study outcomes and limitations: There was a possibility that the TCR breadth and depth analyses underestimated total T cell responses.

Sequenced here: peripheral blood, sampled in a trial of Ad26.COV2.S vaccine versus placebo. This receptor was taken from a person between 18 and 59 years old who received the Ad26.COV2.S COVID-19 vaccine or a placebo.

CDR3 DNA: TGTGCCAGCAGCCTTAGCGGGGTAGATACGCAGTATTTT. It encodes CASSLSGVDTQYF. V is TRBV5-6 and J is TRBJ2-3; TRBD2 matches at 8 bases. The CDR3 is 13 residues long. Trimming took 4 bases from V and 5 from J; bases not matched to a gene: 3. The germline V gene encodes CDR1 SGHDT and CDR2 YYEEEE.